A selection of T cell receptor beta chains follows, all from one sample in a study of blood T cell repertoires in COVID-19. Profiling relied on immunoSEQ multiplex PCR, and the TCRdb table lists in-frame clones only, not all of them. The table records about 460,000 clones, roughly nine tenths of them present only once. The sequenced sample was PBMCs or T cells enriched from blood (not recorded which). The receptor set was obtained from an older woman who had recovered from COVID-19. The CDR3 runs from the conserved cysteine through the conserved F or W. The D gene is left open where the match is weak. Clone size is shown for a subset of rows, as once, few, many or a class of expanded clone.

J gene,V gene,D gene,clone size,CDR3 DNA,CDR3 protein
TRBJ1-1,TRBV4-1,NA,NA,TGCGCCAGCAGCCCGCGAGGGACACCCATGAACACTGAAGCTTTCTTT,CASSPRGTPMNTEAFF
TRBJ1-5,TRBV6-5,TRBD1,NA,TGTGCCAGCATCGAGACAGGGGCAAGCAATCAGCCCCAGCATTTT,CASIETGASNQPQHF
TRBJ1-4,TRBV2,TRBD1,NA,TGTGCCAGCAGTGGGGTAGGGACAGGGGCCCGATCAACTAATGAAAAACTGTTTTTT,CASSGVGTGARSTNEKLFF
TRBJ2-3,TRBV6-1,TRBD1,NA,TGTGCCAGCAGTGAAAGGGACAGACACCGGGATACGCAGTATTTT,CASSERDRHRDTQYF
TRBJ1-1,TRBV3-1/TRBV3-2,TRBD1,once,TGTGCCAGCAGCCATGACAGGGTGACCAGCGAAGCTTTCTTT,CASSHDRVTSEAFF
TRBJ2-1,TRBV4-1,TRBD2,NA,TGCGCCAGCAGCCAAGTCGGACTAGCGGGGGGGCCAGTTGAGCAGTTCTTC,CASSQVGLAGGPVEQFF
TRBJ2-3,TRBV9,TRBD2,NA,TGTGCCAGCAGCCTGGAGCTCCAACTAGCGGGGGGTGCAGATACGCAGTATTTT,CASSLELQLAGGADTQYF
TRBJ1-6,TRBV3-1/TRBV3-2,NA,few,TGTGCCAGCAGCCAAGCGAGAAATTCACCCCTCCACTTT,CASSQARNSPLHF
TRBJ1-5,TRBV6-1,NA,NA,TGTGCCAGCAGTGAAGGGCGGAGAAGCAATCAGCCCCAGCATTTT,CASSEGRRSNQPQHF
TRBJ2-2,TRBV30,TRBD2,NA,TGTGCCTGGAGAGGAGCGGGGGGGTACGGGGAGCTGTTTTTT,CAWRGAGGYGELFF
TRBJ2-3,TRBV5-1,TRBD2,NA,TGCGCCAGCAGCTTGAGCGGGGGACCAGATACGCAGTATTTT,CASSLSGGPDTQYF
TRBJ1-1,TRBV21-1,NA,few,TGTGCCAGCAGCAAAGATCTCCGGGACAAGAACACTGAAGCTTTCTTT,CASSKDLRDKNTEAFF
TRBJ1-2,TRBV6-5,NA,NA,TGTGCCAGCAGTTACGAGTCAGGAATCCCCTATGGCTACACCTTC,CASSYESGIPYGYTF
TRBJ1-2,TRBV7-8,NA,NA,TGTGCCAGCAGCTTATTAGTGGGGGCTGGAGTAAGCGGCTACACCTTC,CASSLLVGAGVSGYTF
TRBJ1-2,TRBV6-2/TRBV6-3,NA,NA,TGTGCCAGCAGCCCCCGCGGAAATGGCTACACCTTC,CASSPRGNGYTF
TRBJ1-3,TRBV6-5,NA,NA,TGTGCCAGCAAACGGTTCTCTGGAAACACCATATATTTT,CASKRFSGNTIYF
TRBJ2-2,TRBV24-1,TRBD2,NA,TGTGCCACCAGTGACCCAGGACTAGCGGGGGGCCCGCGAGGGACCGGGGAGCTGTTTTTT,CATSDPGLAGGPRGTGELFF
TRBJ2-1,TRBV7-7,TRBD2,few,TGTGCCAGCAGCCTAACCCTAGCGGACCACAATGAGCAGTTCTTC,CASSLTLADHNEQFF
TRBJ1-1,TRBV13,NA,NA,TGTGCCAGCAGCTTAAGACAGAATGAAGCTTTCTTT,CASSLRQNEAFF
TRBJ1-6,TRBV7-9,TRBD1,NA,TGTGCCAGCAGCTCCTGGACAGGGGGGGATTCACCCCTCCACTTT,CASSSWTGGDSPLHF
TRBJ1-1,TRBV3-1/TRBV3-2,NA,NA,TGTGCCAGCAGCCAAAAGTCAGGGGTAACAACTGAAGCTTTCTTT,CASSQKSGVTTEAFF
TRBJ2-1,TRBV3-1/TRBV3-2,NA,NA,TGTGCCAGCAGCCAAAGTGGGGGGGCGGGCGTCGAGCAGTTCTTC,CASSQSGGAGVEQFF
TRBJ1-1,TRBV5-1,TRBD1,NA,TGCGCCAGCAGCCCACCGGGACAGGGGGCCCTGAACACTGAAGCTTTCTTT,CASSPPGQGALNTEAFF
TRBJ2-5,TRBV2,NA,once,TGTGCCAGCGGACGGACTGCCCAAGAGACCCAGTACTTC,CASGRTAQETQYF
TRBJ1-6,TRBV3-1/TRBV3-2,NA,NA,TGTGCCAGCAGCCAACAGGGGTTAAATTCACCCCTCCACTTT,CASSQQGLNSPLHF
TRBJ1-1,TRBV5-1,TRBD1,NA,TGCGCCAGCAGCGGGACAGGGGTCGCTGAAGCTTTCTTT,CASSGTGVAEAFF
TRBJ2-2,TRBV24-1,TRBD1,NA,TGTGCCACCAGTGATCCAGGGGGTAGCACCGGGGAGCTGTTTTTT,CATSDPGGSTGELFF
TRBJ1-4,TRBV2,TRBD1,NA,TGTGCCAGCACCCGGACAGGGGATGAAAAACTGTTTTTT,CASTRTGDEKLFF
TRBJ1-3,TRBV4-1,NA,NA,TGCGCCAGCAGCCAAGACGGACACTCTGGAAACACCATATATTTT,CASSQDGHSGNTIYF
TRBJ1-2,TRBV5-1,TRBD1,NA,TGCGCCAGCAGCTTGAGGAGGGGGCCCGTTAACTATGGCTACACCTTC,CASSLRRGPVNYGYTF
TRBJ2-2,TRBV5-1,NA,NA,TGCGCCAGCAGCTTGGATCGGGTTGGCAGGGGCCTTAACACCGGGGAGCTGTTTTTT,CASSLDRVGRGLNTGELFF
TRBJ2-3,TRBV5-1,TRBD2,NA,TGCGCCAGCAGCTTGTGGCTAGCGGGGAGCACAGATACGCAGTATTTT,CASSLWLAGSTDTQYF
TRBJ1-1,TRBV10-3,TRBD1,once,TGTGCCATCAGTGAGTCGATCGTGGGCAGGGGGCTAACGAACACTGAAGCTTTCTTT,CAISESIVGRGLTNTEAFF
TRBJ2-1,TRBV24-1,NA,NA,TGTGCCACCAGTGATTCAACAGGGTTCCCGACTTACAATGAGCAGTTCTTC,CATSDSTGFPTYNEQFF
TRBJ2-1,TRBV19,TRBD2,NA,TGTGCCAGTAGACAGCGGGGGAGCTCCTACAATGAGCAGTTCTTC,CASRQRGSSYNEQFF
TRBJ2-3,TRBV7-9,TRBD2,NA,TGTGCCAGCAGCTTAGGGGCGGGGGAGACAGATACGCAGTATTTT,CASSLGAGETDTQYF
TRBJ1-1,TRBV6-5,NA,NA,TGTGCCAGCAGTCCTCCACAGGGACGGACTGAAGCTTTCTTT,CASSPPQGRTEAFF
TRBJ2-2,TRBV12-3/TRBV12-4,NA,once,TGTGCCAGCAGCCCGTCGGGCACCGGGGAGCTGTTTTTT,CASSPSGTGELFF
TRBJ1-1,TRBV5-1,NA,NA,TGCGCCAGCAGCTTGGTGATAGTTTCCGACAGCAACACTGAAGCTTTCTTT,CASSLVIVSDSNTEAFF
TRBJ1-4,TRBV18,TRBD1,NA,TGTGCCAGCTCACCACCTTCGGGACAGGGGGGAAAACTGTTTTTT,CASSPPSGQGGKLFF
TRBJ1-5,TRBV3-1/TRBV3-2,NA,NA,TGTGCCAGCAGCCATCGTATCAATCAGCCCCAGCATTTT,CASSHRINQPQHF
TRBJ1-5,TRBV5-5,TRBD1,NA,TGTGCCAGCAGCTTGGGACAGGGCTACGGTCAGCCCCAGCATTTT,CASSLGQGYGQPQHF
TRBJ2-1,TRBV12-3/TRBV12-4,NA,NA,TGTGCCAGCAGTTTAGTGGCTTATACAGTGCAGTTCTTC,CASSLVAYTVQFF
TRBJ2-2,TRBV9,NA,NA,TGTGCCAGCAGCTCAGGGGGGCCCCGGACCGGGGAGCTGTTTTTT,CASSSGGPRTGELFF
TRBJ1-3,TRBV14,NA,NA,TGTGCCAGCAGTCGAGGACAGAGGCCCTCTGGAAACACCATATATTTT,CASSRGQRPSGNTIYF